Shown below are 6 T cell receptor beta chains from a single sample sequenced in a study of cytomegalovirus exposure and HLA in healthy donors. The PCR contained 60 Vbeta and 13 Jbeta primers. Assay: immunoSEQ multiplex PCR; the TCRdb copy retains only in-frame clones and omits some. The repertoire holds about 140,000 clones, with roughly three quarters as singletons. Sample: PBMCs. These receptors were collected from a man aged 18 to 29 in good health and CMV-seronegative.

This clone was detected only a few times. V usage is TRBV11-2 and J usage is TRBJ2-3; D not certain. Trimming pared 5 bases from V and 2 bases from J, leaving 5 bases between. Germline values: CDR1 SGHAT, CDR2 FQNNGV. The CDR3 length is 12 residues. The DNA of the CDR3 is TGTGCCAGCAGCCAACACACAGATACGCAGTATTTT. Its protein product is CASSQHTDTQYF. The full variable domain, with the rest looked up from reference TRBV11-2 and TRBJ2-3, is EAGVAQSPRYKIIEKRQSVAFWCNPISGHATLYWYQQILGQGPKLLIQFQNNGVVDDSQLPKDRFSAERLKGVDSTLKIQPAKLEDSAVYLCASSQHTDTQYFGPGTRLTVL.

This clone was seen more than once but under ten times. V usage is TRBV19 and J usage is TRBJ1-5; 9 bases line up with TRBD1. The CDR3 has 17 residues. The J segment lost 0 bases and the V segment lost 6 bases, leaving 9 bases of the junction unmatched. The V gene's germline CDR1 is LNHDA and CDR2 SQIVND (reference sequence). As DNA, the CDR3 is TGTGCCAGTAGCTCGGGACAGGGCTTCTATAGCAATCAGCCCCAGCATTTT. Translating gives CASSSGQGFYSNQPQHF.

V usage is TRBV5-6 and J usage is TRBJ2-7; D gene unclear. The CDR3 runs to 12 residues. V was pared by 1 base and J by 1 base, with 3 bases between. Per germline, CDR1 SGHDT and CDR2 YYEEEE. The CDR3 region is CASSLLSYEQYF. In DNA form, the CDR3 reads TGTGCCAGCAGCTTGCTGTCCTACGAGCAGTACTTC.

Only a few counts were recorded for this clone. The junction differs from germline at one of its ends, possibly a read error. V and J are TRBV4-2 and TRBJ1-2; 11 bases line up with TRBD1. The germline CDR1 and CDR2 sequences are LGHNA and YNFKEQ. The CDR3 runs to 14 residues. The CDR3 is CASSQIEDRGRSAF. The CDR3 DNA follows: TGTGCCAGCAGCCAGATAGAGGACAGGGGGCGCTCAGCCTTC.

This clone appeared once. CDR3: CASSDPGTGVTDTQYF. Here the CDR3 DNA reads TGTGCCAGCAGTGACCCCGGGACAGGGGTTACAGATACGCAGTATTTT. This sequence joins TRBV2 and TRBJ2-3; 10 bases fit TRBD1. The germline CDR1 and CDR2 sequences are SNHLY and FYNNEI. V dropped 3 bases and J dropped 3; count of bases not matched to a gene: 6. This CDR3 has 16 residues.

The gene calls are TRBV5-1 and TRBJ1-1, with 7 positions matching TRBD1. V dropped 4 bases and J dropped 3; count of bases not matched to a gene: 6. The CDR3 extends over 14 amino acids. In germline, CDR1 is SGHRS, CDR2 YFSETQ. The CDR3 sequence is CASSGDRADTEAFF. The CDR3 DNA follows: TGCGCCAGCAGCGGAGACAGGGCGGACACTGAAGCTTTCTTT.